This T cell receptor (beta chain) is from a study of shared T cell receptors in the human thymus. Clones were sequenced by immunoSEQ multiplex PCR, and TCRdb holds only the in-frame ones, with some missing. The sample carries about 380,000 clones, more than 85% recorded once. The germline gives CDR1 SGHRS, CDR2 YFSETQ. CDR3 length equals 16 residues. Losses at the gene ends were 3 bases for V and 0 bases for J; bases not matched to a gene: 2. This receptor was taken from a human donor. Material for sequencing was thymocytes. J is TRBJ2-3 and V is TRBV5-1; 12 nucleotides agree with TRBD2. The CDR3 nucleotides read TGCGCCAGCAGCTGCGGACTAGCGGGAAGCACAGATACGCAGTATTTT. Translating gives CASSCGLAGSTDTQYF.